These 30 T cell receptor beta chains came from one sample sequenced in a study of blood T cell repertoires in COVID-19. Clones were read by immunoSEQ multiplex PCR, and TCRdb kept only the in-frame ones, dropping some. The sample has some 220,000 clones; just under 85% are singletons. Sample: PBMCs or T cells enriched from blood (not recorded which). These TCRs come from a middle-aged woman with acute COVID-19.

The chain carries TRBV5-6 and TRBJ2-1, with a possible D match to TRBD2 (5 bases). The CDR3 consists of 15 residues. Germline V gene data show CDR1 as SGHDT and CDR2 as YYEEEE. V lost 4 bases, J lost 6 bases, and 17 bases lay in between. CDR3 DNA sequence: TGTGCCAGCAGCCTGCTTCCCCGGGGTGGCAATGAGCAGTTCTTC. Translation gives CASSLLPRGGNEQFF.

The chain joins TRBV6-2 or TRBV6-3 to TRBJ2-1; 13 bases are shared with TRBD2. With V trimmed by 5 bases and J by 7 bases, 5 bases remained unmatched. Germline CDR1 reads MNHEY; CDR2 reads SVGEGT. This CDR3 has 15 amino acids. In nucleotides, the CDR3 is TGTGCCAGCAGTAGGACTAGCGGGGGCTGGAATGAGCAGTTCTTC. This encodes CASSRTSGGWNEQFF.

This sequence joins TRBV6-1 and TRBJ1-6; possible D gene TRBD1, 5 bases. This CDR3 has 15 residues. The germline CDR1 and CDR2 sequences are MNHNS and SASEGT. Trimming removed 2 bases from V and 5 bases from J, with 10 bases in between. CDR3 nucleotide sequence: TGTGCCAGCAGTGAATCAGGGAACAATAATTCACCCCTCCACTTT. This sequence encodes CASSESGNNNSPLHF.

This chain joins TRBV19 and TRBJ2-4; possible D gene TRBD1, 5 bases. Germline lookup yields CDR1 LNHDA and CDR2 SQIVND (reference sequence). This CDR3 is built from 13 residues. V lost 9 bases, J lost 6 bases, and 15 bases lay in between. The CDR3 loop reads CASRVPRGNIQYF. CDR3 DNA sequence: TGTGCCAGCCGTGTCCCAAGGGGAAACATTCAGTACTTC.

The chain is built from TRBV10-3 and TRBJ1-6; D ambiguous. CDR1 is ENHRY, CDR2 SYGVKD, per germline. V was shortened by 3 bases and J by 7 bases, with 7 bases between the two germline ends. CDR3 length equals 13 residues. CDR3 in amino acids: CAISEQTNSPLHF. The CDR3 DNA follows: TGTGCCATCAGTGAACAGACCAATTCACCCCTCCACTTT.

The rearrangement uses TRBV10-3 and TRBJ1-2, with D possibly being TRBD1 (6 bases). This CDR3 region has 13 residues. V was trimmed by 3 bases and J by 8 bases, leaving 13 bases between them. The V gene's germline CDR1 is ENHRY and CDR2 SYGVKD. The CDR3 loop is CAISEVGAGGYTF. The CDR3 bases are TGTGCCATCAGTGAAGTGGGGGCCGGGGGCTACACCTTC.

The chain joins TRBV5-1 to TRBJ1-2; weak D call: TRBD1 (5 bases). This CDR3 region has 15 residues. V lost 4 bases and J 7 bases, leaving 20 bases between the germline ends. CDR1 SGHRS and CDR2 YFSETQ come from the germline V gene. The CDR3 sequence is CASSPLAGIGGGYTF. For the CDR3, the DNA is TGCGCCAGCAGCCCACTAGCAGGGATCGGTGGTGGCTACACCTTC.

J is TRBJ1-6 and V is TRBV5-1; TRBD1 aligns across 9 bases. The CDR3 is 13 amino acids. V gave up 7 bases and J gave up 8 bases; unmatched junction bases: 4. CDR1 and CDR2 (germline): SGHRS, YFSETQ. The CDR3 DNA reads TGCGCCAGCCGGGACAGGGAAGATTCACCCCTCCACTTT. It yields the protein CASRDREDSPLHF.

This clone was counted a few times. The CDR3 loop reads CASSQDSGQGFGQPQHF. The CDR3 DNA follows: TGTGCCAGCAGCCAAGATTCGGGACAGGGGTTCGGTCAGCCCCAGCATTTT. V and J are TRBV14 and TRBJ1-5; 10 bases map to TRBD1. The CDR3 spans 17 residues. V lost 0 bases, J lost 6 bases, and 8 bases stayed unmatched. Germline loops: CDR1 SGHDN, CDR2 FVKESK.

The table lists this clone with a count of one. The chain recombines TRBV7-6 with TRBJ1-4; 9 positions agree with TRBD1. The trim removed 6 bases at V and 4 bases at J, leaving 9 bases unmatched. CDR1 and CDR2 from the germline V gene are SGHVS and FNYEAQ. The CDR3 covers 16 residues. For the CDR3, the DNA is TGTGCCAGCAGACTACGCCCGGGACAGGGTAATGAAAAACTGTTTTTT. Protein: CASRLRPGQGNEKLFF.

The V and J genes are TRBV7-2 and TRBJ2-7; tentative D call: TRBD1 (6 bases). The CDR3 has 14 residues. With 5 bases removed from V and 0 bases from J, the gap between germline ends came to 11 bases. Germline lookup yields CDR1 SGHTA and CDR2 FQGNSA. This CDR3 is CASSVQGSSYEQYF. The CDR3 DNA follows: TGTGCCAGCAGCGTCCAGGGGAGCTCCTACGAGCAGTACTTC.

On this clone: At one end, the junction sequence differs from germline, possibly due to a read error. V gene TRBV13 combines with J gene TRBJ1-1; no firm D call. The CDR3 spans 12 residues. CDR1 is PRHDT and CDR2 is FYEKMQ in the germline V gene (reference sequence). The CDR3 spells CASSLLNIEAFF. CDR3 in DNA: TGTGCCAGCAGCTTACTGAACATTGAAGCTTTCTTT.

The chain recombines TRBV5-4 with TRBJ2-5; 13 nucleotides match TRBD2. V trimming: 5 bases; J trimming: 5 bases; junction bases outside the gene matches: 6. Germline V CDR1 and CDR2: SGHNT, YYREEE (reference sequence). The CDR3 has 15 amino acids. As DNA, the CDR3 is TGTGCCAGCAGGCAACTAGCGGGGGGGCGGGAGACCCAGTACTTC. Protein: CASRQLAGGRETQYF.

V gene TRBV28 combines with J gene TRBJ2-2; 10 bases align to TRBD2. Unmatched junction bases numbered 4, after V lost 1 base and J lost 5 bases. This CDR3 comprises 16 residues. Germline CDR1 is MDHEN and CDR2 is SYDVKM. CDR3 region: CASSLFTAGGTGELFF. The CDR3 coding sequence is TGTGCCAGCAGTTTATTCACAGCGGGAGGGACCGGGGAGCTGTTTTTT.

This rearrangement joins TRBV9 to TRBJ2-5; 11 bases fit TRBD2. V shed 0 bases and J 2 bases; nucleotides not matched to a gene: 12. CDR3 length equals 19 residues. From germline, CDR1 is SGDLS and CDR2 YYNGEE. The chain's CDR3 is CASSVGVWPGTSGQETQYF. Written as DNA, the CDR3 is TGTGCCAGCAGCGTAGGGGTTTGGCCCGGGACTAGCGGACAAGAGACCCAGTACTTC.

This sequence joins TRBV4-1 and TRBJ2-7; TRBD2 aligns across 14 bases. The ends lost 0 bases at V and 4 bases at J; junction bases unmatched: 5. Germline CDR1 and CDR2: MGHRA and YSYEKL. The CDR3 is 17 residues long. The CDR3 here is CASSQETGLAGEYEQYF. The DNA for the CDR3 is TGCGCCAGCAGCCAAGAGACGGGACTAGCGGGAGAATACGAGCAGTACTTC.

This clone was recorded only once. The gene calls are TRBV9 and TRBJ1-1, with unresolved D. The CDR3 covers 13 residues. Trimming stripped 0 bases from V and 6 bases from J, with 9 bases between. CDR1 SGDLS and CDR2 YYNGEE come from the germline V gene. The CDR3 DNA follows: TGTGCCAGCAGCGTAGAGGGAGGGTCTGAAGCTTTCTTT. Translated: CASSVEGGSEAFF.

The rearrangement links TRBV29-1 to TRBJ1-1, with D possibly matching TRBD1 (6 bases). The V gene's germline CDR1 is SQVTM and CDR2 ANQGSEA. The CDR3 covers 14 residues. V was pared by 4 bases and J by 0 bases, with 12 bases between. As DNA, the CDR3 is TGCAGCGTTGTGGGCGAGGGGGTGAACACTGAAGCTTTCTTT. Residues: CSVVGEGVNTEAFF. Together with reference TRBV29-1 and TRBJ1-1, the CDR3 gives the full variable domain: SAVISQKPSRDICQRGTSLTIQCQVDSQVTMMFWYRQQPGQSLTLIATANQGSEATYESGFVIDKFPISRPNLTFSTLTVSNMSPEDSSIYLCSVVGEGVNTEAFFGQGTRLTVV.

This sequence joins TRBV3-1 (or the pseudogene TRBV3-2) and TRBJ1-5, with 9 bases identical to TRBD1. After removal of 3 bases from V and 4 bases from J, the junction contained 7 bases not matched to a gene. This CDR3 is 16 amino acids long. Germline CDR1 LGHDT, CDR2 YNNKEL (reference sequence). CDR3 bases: TGTGCCAGCAGCCACACCACAGGGGGCGTGAATCAGCCCCAGCATTTT. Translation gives CASSHTTGGVNQPQHF.

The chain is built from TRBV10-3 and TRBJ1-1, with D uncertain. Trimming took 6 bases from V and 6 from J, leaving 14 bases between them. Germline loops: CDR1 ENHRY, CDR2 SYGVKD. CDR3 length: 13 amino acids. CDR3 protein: CAIRSAGEAEAFF. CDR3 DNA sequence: TGTGCCATCAGATCCGCGGGAGAGGCTGAAGCTTTCTTT.

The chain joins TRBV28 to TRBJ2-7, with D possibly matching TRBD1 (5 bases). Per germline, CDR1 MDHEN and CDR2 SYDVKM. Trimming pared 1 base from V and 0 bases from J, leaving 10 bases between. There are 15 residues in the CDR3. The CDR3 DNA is TGTGCCAGCAGTTTATACAGGCCAGGCTCCTACGAGCAGTACTTC. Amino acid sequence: CASSLYRPGSYEQYF.

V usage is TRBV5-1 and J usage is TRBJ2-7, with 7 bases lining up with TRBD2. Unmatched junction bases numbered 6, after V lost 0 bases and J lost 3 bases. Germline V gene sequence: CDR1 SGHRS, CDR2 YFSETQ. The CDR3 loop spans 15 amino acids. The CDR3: CASSLEGGEIYEQYF. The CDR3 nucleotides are TGCGCCAGCAGCTTGGAGGGAGGGGAGATCTACGAGCAGTACTTC.

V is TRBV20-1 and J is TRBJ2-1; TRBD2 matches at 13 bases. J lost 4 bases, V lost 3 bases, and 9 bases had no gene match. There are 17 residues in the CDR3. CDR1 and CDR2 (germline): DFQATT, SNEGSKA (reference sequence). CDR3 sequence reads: CSASPLAGGPGYNEQFF. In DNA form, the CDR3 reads TGCAGTGCTAGTCCACTAGCGGGAGGGCCAGGTTACAATGAGCAGTTCTTC.

The CDR3 nucleotides are TGCGCCAGCAGCCAAGACTATAGCGGGGCCAATGAGCAGTTCTTC. It specifies CASSQDYSGANEQFF. The V call is TRBV4-1, the J call TRBJ2-1, with TRBD2 identical over 8 bases. The CDR3 length is 15 residues. From germline, CDR1 is MGHRA and CDR2 YSYEKL. J lost 6 bases, V lost 0 bases, and 4 bases had no gene match.

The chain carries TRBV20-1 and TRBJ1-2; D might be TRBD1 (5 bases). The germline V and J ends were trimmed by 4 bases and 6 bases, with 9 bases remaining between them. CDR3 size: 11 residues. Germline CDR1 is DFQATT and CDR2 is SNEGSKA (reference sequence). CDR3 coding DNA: TGCAGTGCTACAGGGTTCGATGGCTACACCTTC. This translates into CSATGFDGYTF.

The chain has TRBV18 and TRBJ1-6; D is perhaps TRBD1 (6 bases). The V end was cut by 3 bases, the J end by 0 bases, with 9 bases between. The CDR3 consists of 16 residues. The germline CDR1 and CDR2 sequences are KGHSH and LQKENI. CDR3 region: CASSPGQSSYNSPLHF. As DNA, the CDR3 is TGTGCCAGCTCACCCGGACAGAGCTCCTATAATTCACCCCTCCACTTT.

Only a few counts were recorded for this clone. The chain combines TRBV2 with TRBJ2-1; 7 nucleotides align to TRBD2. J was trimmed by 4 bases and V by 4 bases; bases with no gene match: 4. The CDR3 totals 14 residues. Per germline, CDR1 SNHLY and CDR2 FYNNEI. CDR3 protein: CASSVGLLYNEQFF. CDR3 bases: TGTGCCAGCAGTGTGGGACTACTATACAATGAGCAGTTCTTC.

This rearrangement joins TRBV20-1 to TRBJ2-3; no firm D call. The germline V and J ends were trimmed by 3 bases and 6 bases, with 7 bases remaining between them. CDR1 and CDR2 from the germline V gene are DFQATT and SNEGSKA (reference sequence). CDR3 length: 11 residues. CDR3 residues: CSARRSDTQYF. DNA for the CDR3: TGCAGTGCTAGGAGATCGGATACGCAGTATTTT.

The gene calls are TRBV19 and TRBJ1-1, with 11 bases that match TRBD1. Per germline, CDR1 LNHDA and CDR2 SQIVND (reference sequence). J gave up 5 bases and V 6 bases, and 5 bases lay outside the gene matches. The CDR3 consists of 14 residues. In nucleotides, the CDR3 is TGTGCCAGTAGGAGGGACAGGGGGGATACTGAAGCTTTCTTT. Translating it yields CASRRDRGDTEAFF.

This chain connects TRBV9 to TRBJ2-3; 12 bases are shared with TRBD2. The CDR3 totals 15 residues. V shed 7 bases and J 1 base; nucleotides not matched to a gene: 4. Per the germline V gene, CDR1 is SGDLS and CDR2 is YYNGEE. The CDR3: CASPLAGGRTDTQYF. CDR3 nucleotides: TGTGCCAGCCCACTAGCGGGAGGCCGCACAGATACGCAGTATTTT.